Shown below are 11 T cell receptor beta chains from a single sample sequenced in a study of cytomegalovirus exposure and HLA in healthy donors (dated by TCRdb to about 2017). Receptors were amplified or captured by the immunoSEQ multiplex PCR assay. A mixture of 60 forward primers for TCR Vbeta segments and 13 reverse primers for TCR Jbeta segments was used in the multiplex PCR. In its TCRdb copy, this immuneACCESS table keeps in-frame sequences only and misses some clones. Where compared with another copy, unresolved V genes explain less than half of these, and the others have no known cause. The sample table shows over 100,000 clones, and about 70% are seen once. The ten largest clones take up around 0.95% of the sample. The sample comprised PBMCs. The receptor set was obtained from a woman in her thirties in good health and CMV-seronegative.

This rearrangement joins TRBV9 to TRBJ1-3; possible D gene TRBD1, 5 bases. The CDR3 consists of 15 residues. V was clipped by 4 bases and J by 0 bases, with 11 bases between them. Germline CDR1 and CDR2: SGDLS and YYNGEE. DNA for the CDR3: TGTGCCAGCAGCAAAACAGGTATCTCTGGAAACACCATATATTTT. It codes for CASSKTGISGNTIYF.

This chain links TRBV6-4 with TRBJ2-1, with TRBD2 matching 13 bases. The germline gives CDR1 MRHNA, CDR2 SNTAGT. The CDR3 covers 16 residues. The junction had 13 bases not matched to a gene; V was cut back by 8 bases and J by 9 bases. The CDR3 DNA is TGTGCCAGCGGGACTAGCGGGACCTCCCCTCGGGGTGAGCAGTTCTTC. This translates into CASGTSGTSPRGEQFF.

The V gene is TRBV4-2, the J gene TRBJ1-2; 11 bases line up with TRBD1. The CDR3 length is 13 residues. V gave up 4 bases and J gave up 6 bases; unmatched junction bases: 1. Germline V gives CDR1 LGHNA, CDR2 YNFKEQ. CDR3 region: CASSLGQGDGYTF. CDR3 nucleotide sequence: TGTGCCAGCAGCCTGGGACAGGGGGATGGCTACACCTTC.

The V call is TRBV4-3, the J call TRBJ2-1, with unresolved D. V was cut by 0 bases and J by 5 bases, with 8 bases left in between. Germline-derived CDR1 and CDR2 are LGHNA and YSLEER. The CDR3 spans 14 residues. The CDR3 sequence is CASSQEVADNEQFF. The CDR3 coding sequence is TGCGCCAGCAGCCAAGAGGTGGCAGACAATGAGCAGTTCTTC.

The chain links TRBV19 to TRBJ1-5, with D possibly TRBD1 on 6 matching bases. Trimming took 2 bases from V and 4 from J, leaving 12 bases between them. Germline CDR1 and CDR2: LNHDA and SQIVND (reference sequence). The CDR3 is 15 amino acids. The CDR3 coding sequence is TGTGCCAGTAGTATAATCGGGACAACAAATCAGCCCCAGCATTTT. Protein sequence: CASSIIGTTNQPQHF.

This clone occurred a few times. The chain has TRBV6-5 and TRBJ1-3; no definite D call. CDR1 and CDR2 from the germline V gene are MNHEY and SVGAGI. The CDR3 runs to 13 residues. V was cut by 6 bases and J by 4 bases, with 10 bases left in between. The CDR3, as DNA: TGTGCCAGCAGGCCGACAACCGGAAACACCATATATTTT. As protein: CASRPTTGNTIYF.

This chain connects TRBV29-1 to TRBJ1-1; the D is unclear. The V gene lost 5 bases and the J gene lost 0 bases, with 13 bases spanning the gap. CDR3 length: 14 amino acids. CDR1 and CDR2 (germline): SQVTM, ANQGSEA. The CDR3 region has the DNA TGCAGCGTTAATGGAGCCCTCATGAACACTGAAGCTTTCTTT. Amino acids: CSVNGALMNTEAFF.

This clone was detected a few times. The CDR3 region has the DNA TGTGCCAGCAGTGACGGACAGGGGGATCATTTTTTT. This gives the protein CASSDGQGDHFF. J is TRBJ2-2 and V is TRBV6-4, with 10 bases fitting TRBD1. The CDR3 is 12 residues long. The germline V gene encodes CDR1 MRHNA and CDR2 SNTAGT. V lost 2 bases and J lost 17; bases outside the gene matches: 5.

This chain uses TRBV9 with TRBJ1-2; the D is unclear. V was cut by 3 bases and J by 2 bases, with 2 bases left in between. CDR3 length: 11 amino acids. Germline CDR1 SGDLS, CDR2 YYNGEE. The chain's CDR3 is CASSANYGYTF. In nucleotides, the CDR3 is TGTGCCAGCAGCGCGAACTATGGCTACACCTTC.

This clone was seen only a few times. V is TRBV19 and J is TRBJ1-2; D is perhaps TRBD1 (6 bases). The germline V gene encodes CDR1 LNHDA and CDR2 SQIVND (reference sequence). V lost 9 bases, J lost 10 bases, and 21 bases lay in between. The CDR3 extends over 13 amino acids. CDR3 sequence reads: CASQRWTEPYYTF. DNA for the CDR3: TGTGCCAGCCAACGATGGACAGAACCTTACTACACCTTC.

As regards this clone: The same CDR3 is also encoded by other DNA sequences in this sample. The chain recombines TRBV2 with TRBJ1-2; D gene uncertain. The V end lost 3 bases, the J end lost 2 bases, and 10 bases lay between the germline ends. Germline V gene data show CDR1 as SNHLY and CDR2 as FYNNEI. This CDR3 is 14 amino acids long. CDR3 sequence reads: CASSEQVRNYGYTF. CDR3 nucleotides: TGTGCCAGCAGTGAGCAGGTCAGAAACTATGGCTACACCTTC.